The 5 T cell receptor beta chains in this list originate from one sample, sequenced in a study of blood T cells in healthy people across ages. A second PCR, run for roughly 7 to 12 cycles, used a sample-barcoded 5' primer plus a J-beta primer mix. TCRdb passed the 5' RACE reads through MiXCR, listing each CDR3 protein once. The sample yields approximately 780,000 distinct CDR3 sequences, more than 25% seen once. These data were also filed under a second study, of T cells of mothers and their children.

The specimen sequenced was blood. Receptors originate from a boy between 10 and 17 years old in good health.

The V and J genes are TRBV2 and TRBJ2-2, with unresolved D. CDR1 is SNHLY, CDR2 FYNNEI, per germline. Trimming removed 2 bases from V and 1 base from J, with 8 bases in between. This CDR3 spans 15 amino acids. The CDR3 loop is CASSERWGNTGELFF. DNA of the CDR3: TGTGCCAGCAGTGAAAGGTGGGGGAACACCGGGGAGCTGTTTTTT.

This chain uses TRBV27 with TRBJ2-1; no reliable D call. The J call may be mistaken, given a closer DNA end match to TRBJ2-5. The CDR3 covers 14 residues. Looked up from germline, CDR1 is MNHEY and CDR2 is SMNVEV (reference sequence). CDR3 nucleotides: TGTGCCAGCAGTTTATCACGGACCGAAGAGACCCAGTACTTC. Translated: CASSLSRTEETQYF.

This clonotype has a handful of counts. CDR3 residues: CASSYRDRNYGYTF. The CDR3 nucleotides are TGCGCCAGCAGCTACAGGGATCGGAACTATGGCTACACCTTC. The chain recombines TRBV5-1 with TRBJ1-2, with a tentative D call TRBD1 (6 bases). Germline assignment: CDR1 SGHRS and CDR2 YFSETQ. The CDR3 length is 14 residues. The V and J ends lost 3 bases and 2 bases respectively, with 11 bases between them.

The chain combines TRBV19 with TRBJ2-1, with D tentatively TRBD1 or TRBD2 (7 bases each). The CDR3 is 15 residues long. Germline V gene data show CDR1 as LNHDA and CDR2 as SQIVND (reference sequence). V lost 7 bases and J lost 0, with 13 bases in between. CDR3 nucleotides: TGTGCCAGTACAGGGGGGGATAGCTCCTACAATGAGCAGTTCTTC. Encoded protein: CASTGGDSSYNEQFF.

This clonotype was counted between two and nine times. CDR3 bases: TGTGCCAGCAGCCCGAGGGGGCATATAGATACGCAGTATTTT. Its protein product is CASSPRGHIDTQYF. The chain has TRBV3-1 and TRBJ2-3, with TRBD1 identical over 7 bases. Germline loops: CDR1 LGHDT, CDR2 YNNKEL (reference sequence). This CDR3 contains 14 residues. V was clipped by 4 bases and J by 5 bases; unmatched bases: 6.